This T cell receptor (beta chain) was retrieved from a study of beta chain features in type 1 diabetes. The overall study: Researchers looked at roughly 110 million sorted cells across all samples. Study results and limitations: There were fewer insertions and more deletions at the VDJ junctions of type 1 diabetes patients.

A sort by CD45RO/CCR7/CD25/CD127/CD95/CD27 yielded CD4+ naive, central memory, regulatory and stem cell-like memory cells. The authors reverse transcribed all of the isolated RNA, so sequencing captured expressed TCRB transcripts. Repertoires were generated with immunoSEQ multiplex PCR, while TCRdb's copy carries only in-frame clones and drops some. The sample gives about 150,000 clones, approximately 8.1% of which show up once; almost 0.65% is in the top ten. This clone occurred a few times. Antigen specificity is unknown. With 5 bases clipped from V and 3 bases from J, the junction kept 7 bases outside the gene matches. This CDR3 contains 15 residues. Germline CDR1 and CDR2: SGHTA and FQGNSA.

The J gene is TRBJ2-3, the V gene TRBV7-2; TRBD1 agrees at 8 bases. The source of this sequence is a man aged 18 to 29 in good health. The sample consisted of central memory CD4+ T cells from blood. CDR3 sequence reads: CASSARQGWTDTQYF. For the CDR3, the DNA is TGTGCCAGCAGCGCCCGACAGGGGTGGACAGATACGCAGTATTTT.